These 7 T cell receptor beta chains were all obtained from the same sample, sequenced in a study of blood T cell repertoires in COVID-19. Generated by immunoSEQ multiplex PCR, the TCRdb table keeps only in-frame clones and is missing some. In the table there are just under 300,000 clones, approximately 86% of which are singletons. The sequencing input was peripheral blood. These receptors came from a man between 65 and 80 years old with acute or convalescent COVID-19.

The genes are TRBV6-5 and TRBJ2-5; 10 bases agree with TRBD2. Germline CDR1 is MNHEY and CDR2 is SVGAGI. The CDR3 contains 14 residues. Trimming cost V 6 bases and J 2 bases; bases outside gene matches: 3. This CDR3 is CASRLAGPQETQYF. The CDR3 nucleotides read TGTGCCAGCAGACTAGCGGGACCTCAAGAGACCCAGTACTTC.

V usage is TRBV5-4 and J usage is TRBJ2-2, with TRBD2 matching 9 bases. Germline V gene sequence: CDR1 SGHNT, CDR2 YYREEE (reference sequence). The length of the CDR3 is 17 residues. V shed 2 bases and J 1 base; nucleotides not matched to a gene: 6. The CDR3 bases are TGTGCCAGCAGCTTTGGGGGTAGCGGGGGGAACACCGGGGAGCTGTTTTTT. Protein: CASSFGGSGGNTGELFF. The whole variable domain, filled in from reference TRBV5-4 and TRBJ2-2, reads ETGVTQSPTHLIKTRGQQVTLRCSSQSGHNTVSWYQQALGQGPQFIFQYYREEENGRGNFPPRFSGLQFPNYSSELNVNALELDDSALYLCASSFGGSGGNTGELFFGEGSRLTVL.

CDR3 sequence reads: CASSLARRGLAGGLFF. DNA of the CDR3: TGTGCCAGCAGCTTAGCCCGCCGGGGACTAGCGGGAGGGCTGTTCTTC. This chain joins TRBV7-2 and TRBJ2-1; 16 bases align to TRBD2. The CDR3 runs to 16 residues. J was trimmed by 15 bases and V by 0 bases; bases with no gene match: 8. Germline V gives CDR1 SGHTA, CDR2 FQGNSA.

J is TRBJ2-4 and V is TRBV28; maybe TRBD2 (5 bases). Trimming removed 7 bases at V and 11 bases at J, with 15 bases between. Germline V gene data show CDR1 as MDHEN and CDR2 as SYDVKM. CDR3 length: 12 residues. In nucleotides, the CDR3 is TGTGCCAGCACCGCGGACTCAGTCGTTCAGTACTTC. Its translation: CASTADSVVQYF.

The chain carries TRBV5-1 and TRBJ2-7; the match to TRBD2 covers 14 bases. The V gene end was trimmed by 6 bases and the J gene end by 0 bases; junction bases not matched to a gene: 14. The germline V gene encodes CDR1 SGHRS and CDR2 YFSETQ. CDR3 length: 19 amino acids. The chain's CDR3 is CASMRSSGTSGGSSYEQYF. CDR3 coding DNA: TGCGCCAGCATGCGGTCCTCCGGGACTAGCGGGGGTAGCTCCTACGAGCAGTACTTC.

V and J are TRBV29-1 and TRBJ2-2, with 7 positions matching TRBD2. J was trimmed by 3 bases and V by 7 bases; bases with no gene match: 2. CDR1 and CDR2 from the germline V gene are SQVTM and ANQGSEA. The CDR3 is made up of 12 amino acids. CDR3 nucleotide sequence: TGCAGCGGAGCGGGGTACACCGGGGAGCTGTTTTTT. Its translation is CSGAGYTGELFF.

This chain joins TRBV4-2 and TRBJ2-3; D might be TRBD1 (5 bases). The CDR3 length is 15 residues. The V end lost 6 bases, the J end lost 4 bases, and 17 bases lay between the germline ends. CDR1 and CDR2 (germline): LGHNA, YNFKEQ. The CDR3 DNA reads TGTGCCAGCAGTCTACGATCGGTGGGGCCAGATACGCAGTATTTT. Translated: CASSLRSVGPDTQYF.